This T cell receptor (beta chain) appears in the sequencing data of a study of shared clonotypes between healthy human individuals (dated by TCRdb to the early 2020s). Study-level background: Two women and a few men aged 18 to 49 years were included in the cohort. Between about 0.9 and 9 billion PBMCs per donor were obtained by leukapheresis. To estimate repertoire size and how much clonotypes are shared between individuals, the study performed deep sequencing of blood TCR repertoires from 4 to 6 healthy adults. Libraries were prepared and TCR repertoires were sequenced by different laboratories using diverse techniques, in order to increase sequencing depth and limit assay-specific biases. Summary of the overall study and its limitations: Because the study included only a small number of donors, the genetic and exposure-history diversity represented was limited. Only blood was sampled, and tissue TCR repertoires likely differ from those in blood. Based on pairwise subsampling, the degree of clonotype sharing among donors was expected to be affected by sequencing depth.

V was cut back by 6 bases and J by 0 bases, leaving a gap of 9 bases between them. The CDR3 contains 14 residues, cysteine and phenylalanine counted. Just CDR3 DNA is preserved here, 42 bases in frame from base 1. CDR1 LNHNV and CDR2 YYDKDF were looked up in the germline V gene (reference sequence). The donors were healthy, HIV-negative adults with no recently reported acute infections or vaccinations. Every donor was a Caucasian adult living in Nashville, Tennessee, USA. For unsorted samples, roughly 90 million PBMCs were counted, and genomic DNA was extracted using the QIAamp DNA Blood Mini kit. After blood collection by leukapheresis, PBMCs were isolated using Ficoll-Histopaque density gradient centrifugation and then cryopreserved in the vapor phase of liquid nitrogen. Using the deep immunoSEQ assay, TCR CDR3 regions were amplified from genomic DNA by multiplex PCR. Extracted genomic DNA from each cell subset was distributed evenly across all wells of several immunoSEQ 96-well plates, and each plate was treated as a replicate. For unsorted PBMC, each replicate PCR was loaded with approximately 330 ng genomic DNA, equivalent to 25,000 to 35,000 T cell genomes. Genomic DNA from unsorted PBMC was sequenced over ten immunoSEQ deep assay plates. The purified libraries were quantified using a Qubit 3.0 fluorometer, sized with a Bioanalyzer 2100, and then quantified again using the KAPA Library Quantification kit. Every immunoSEQ 96-well plate was sequenced on a dedicated single-read 150-cycle Illumina NextSeq 550 flow cell. On the authors' methods: Because the immunoSEQ output held only junctional sequences and lacked quality scores, the filtering could not match the filtering applied to full-length reads. Sequences were annotated with PyIR, a Python wrapper for IgBLAST v1.9, and V/J genes and CDR3 were assigned using IMGT germline references. Reads were filtered out if the reads had weak V/J assignments (E-value above 1e-6), no CDR3, stop codons, out-of-frame junctions, or ambiguous translated residues. V3J clonotypes were defined as sequences sharing the same inferred V gene, J gene, and CDR3 amino acid sequence. Percentage overlap between repertoires was calculated by dividing the number of shared unique clonotypes by the size of the smaller repertoire. RTK rarefaction, the Chao1 estimator, and Recon v2.1 estimates of unobserved clonotypes were used to assess repertoire richness. Held by TCRdb, this immuneACCESS table contains in-frame sequences only and omits some clones. Under half of the omission traces to an unresolved V gene where checked; the cause of the rest is unknown. That table gives V, J and clone size, and the DNA gave D and trimming. The sample contains fewer than 550,000 clones, about 80% of them found a single time. The ten largest make up around 12% of the sample.

With respect to this clone: What antigen it recognizes has not been identified. No base-level quality is on record; no much larger clone is a single base apart.

The specimen sequenced was PBMCs. This clonotype was sampled from a woman aged 35 to 49 in good health. Some clones in this sample may be carry-over from other donors' samples. The chain uses TRBV15 and TRBJ1-3, with the identity of the D gene unclear. CDR3 region: CATREDYSGNTIYF. The DNA is as follows: TGTGCCACCAGGGAGGACTACTCTGGAAACACCATATATTTT.